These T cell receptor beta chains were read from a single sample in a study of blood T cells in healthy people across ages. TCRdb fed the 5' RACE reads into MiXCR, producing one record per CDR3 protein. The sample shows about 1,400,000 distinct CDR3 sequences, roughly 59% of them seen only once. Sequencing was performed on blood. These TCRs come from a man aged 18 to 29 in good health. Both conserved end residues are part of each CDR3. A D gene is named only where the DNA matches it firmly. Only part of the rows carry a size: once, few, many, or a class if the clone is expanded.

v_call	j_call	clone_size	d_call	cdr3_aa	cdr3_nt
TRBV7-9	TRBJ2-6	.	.	CASSLRAGVSGANVLTF	TGTGCCAGCAGCTTAAGGGCAGGCGTCTCTGGGGCCAACGTCCTGACTTTC
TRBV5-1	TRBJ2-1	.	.	CASSLDSPNEQFF	TGCGCCAGCAGCTTGGACTCTCCCAATGAGCAGTTCTTC
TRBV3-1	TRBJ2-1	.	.	CASSQTWLVDNEQFF	TGTGCCAGCAGCCAAACGTGGCTAGTGGACAATGAGCAGTTCTTC
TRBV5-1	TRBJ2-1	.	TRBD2	CASSQGTSGRKGNEQFF	TGCGCCAGCAGCCAAGGGACTAGCGGGAGAAAAGGGAATGAGCAGTTCTTC
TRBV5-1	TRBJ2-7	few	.	CASSLAEFYEQYF	TGCGCCAGCAGCTTGGCGGAGTTCTACGAGCAGTACTTC
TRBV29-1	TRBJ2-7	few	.	CSAGDEEQYF	TGCAGCGCCGGGGATGAAGAGCAGTACTTC
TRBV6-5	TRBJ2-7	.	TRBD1	CASSPGTGETEQYF	TGTGCCAGCAGTCCCGGGACAGGGGAAACCGAGCAGTACTTC
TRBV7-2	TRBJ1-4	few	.	CASSLVWGRAGEKLFF	TGTGCCAGCAGCTTAGTCTGGGGCAGGGCTGGAGAAAAACTGTTTTTT
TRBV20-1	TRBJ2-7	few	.	CSASPDYEQYF	TGCAGTGCTAGTCCGGACTACGAGCAGTACTTC
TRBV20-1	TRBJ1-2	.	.	CSVRGKGIGYGYTF	TGCAGTGTTCGAGGAAAGGGAATAGGATATGGCTACACCTTC
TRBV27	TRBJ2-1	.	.	CASSLSITEWNNEQFF	TGTGCCAGCAGTTTATCGATAACGGAGTGGAATAATGAGCAGTTCTTC
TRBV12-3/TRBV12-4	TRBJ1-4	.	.	CASSLGGRRLEKLFF	TGTGCCAGCAGCTTGGGTGGGAGGAGGCTTGAAAAACTGTTTTTT
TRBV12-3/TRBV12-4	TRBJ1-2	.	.	CASSLALETAYGYTF	TGTGCCAGCAGTTTAGCGCTGGAGACGGCCTATGGCTACACCTTC
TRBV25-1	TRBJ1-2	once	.	CASRTQSGYTF	TGTGCCAGCAGAACTCAGAGTGGCTACACCTTC
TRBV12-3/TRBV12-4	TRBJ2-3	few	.	CASSLGAGSTDTQYF	TGTGCCAGCAGTTTGGGCGCGGGGTCCACAGATACGCAGTATTTT
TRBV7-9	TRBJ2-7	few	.	CASSGGPGIYEQYF	TGTGCCAGCAGCGGCGGACCGGGCATCTACGAGCAGTACTTC
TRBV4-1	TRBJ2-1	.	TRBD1	CASSRAGQGINEQFF	TGCGCCAGCAGCCGGGCGGGACAGGGGATCAATGAGCAGTTCTTC
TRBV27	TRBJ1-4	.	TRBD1	CASSLDTGGREKLFF	TGTGCCAGCAGTTTAGACACAGGGGGTAGAGAAAAACTGTTTTTT
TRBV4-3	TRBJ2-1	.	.	CASSPYGRNEQFF	TGCGCCAGCAGCCCTTACGGTCGGAATGAGCAGTTCTTC
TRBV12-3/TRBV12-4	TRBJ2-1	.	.	CASTPIGTGEQFF	TGTGCCAGCACACCAATAGGGACTGGCGAGCAGTTCTTC
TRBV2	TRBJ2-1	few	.	CASSESPGYEQFF	TGTGCCAGCAGTGAGAGCCCGGGGTATGAGCAGTTCTTC
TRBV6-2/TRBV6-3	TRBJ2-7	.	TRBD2	CASTAFPRAGALTYEQYF	TGTGCCAGCACCGCATTCCCCAGAGCGGGAGCATTAACATACGAGCAGTACTTC
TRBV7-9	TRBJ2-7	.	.	CASSLFGPGYEQYF	TGTGCCAGCAGCTTATTCGGGCCTGGCTACGAGCAGTACTTC
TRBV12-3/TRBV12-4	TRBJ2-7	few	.	CASKPSTSSYEQYF	TGTGCCAGCAAACCGTCGACTAGCTCCTACGAGCAGTACTTC
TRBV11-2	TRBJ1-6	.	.	CASSLEGTDLNSPLHF	TGTGCCAGCAGCTTAGAGGGCACAGATCTTAATTCACCCCTCCACTTT
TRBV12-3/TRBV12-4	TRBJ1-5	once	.	CASSLDLIYRPQHF	TGTGCCAGCAGTTTAGACTTAATCTATCGGCCCCAGCATTTT
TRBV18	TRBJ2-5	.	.	CASSPSRGGQETQYF	TGTGCCAGCTCACCGTCCAGGGGCGGCCAAGAGACCCAGTACTTC
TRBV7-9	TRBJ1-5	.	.	CASSLVGGGGNQPQHF	TGTGCCAGCAGCTTAGTCGGAGGGGGTGGCAATCAGCCCCAGCATTTT
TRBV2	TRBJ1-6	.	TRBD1	CASSERDRIYSPLHF	TGTGCCAGCAGTGAAAGGGACAGGATATATTCACCCCTCCACTTT
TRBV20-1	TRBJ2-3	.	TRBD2	CSARGLAGTDTQYF	TGCAGTGCTAGGGGACTAGCGGGCACAGATACGCAGTATTTT
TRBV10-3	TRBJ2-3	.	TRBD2	CAIRASGGTDTQYF	TGTGCCATCAGAGCTAGCGGGGGCACAGATACGCAGTATTTT
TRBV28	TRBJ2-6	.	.	CASSSSVAGANVLTF	TGTGCCAGCAGTTCCTCCGTGGCTGGGGCCAACGTCCTGACTTTC
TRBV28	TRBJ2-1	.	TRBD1	CASSPGQVYEQFF	TGTGCCAGCAGCCCGGGACAGGTATATGAGCAGTTCTTC
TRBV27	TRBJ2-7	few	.	CASGRQGLRDYEQYF	TGTGCCAGCGGAAGACAGGGATTGCGGGACTACGAGCAGTACTTC
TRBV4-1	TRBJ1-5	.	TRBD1	CASSQGPWTGEQPQHF	TGCGCCAGCAGCCAAGGACCTTGGACAGGAGAACAGCCCCAGCATTTT
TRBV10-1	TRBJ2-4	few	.	CASSPSRVWNIQYF	TGCGCCAGCAGCCCCAGCCGGGTCTGGAACATTCAGTACTTC
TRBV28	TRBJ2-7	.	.	CASSLTDKPYEQYF	TGTGCCAGCAGTTTAACGGACAAGCCCTACGAGCAGTACTTC
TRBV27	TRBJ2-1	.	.	CASRALASDEQFF	TGTGCCAGCAGGGCCCTAGCGTCTGATGAGCAGTTCTTC
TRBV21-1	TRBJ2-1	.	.	CASPLAGPRNEQFF	TGTGCCAGCCCTCTAGCGGGGCCAAGGAATGAGCAGTTCTTC
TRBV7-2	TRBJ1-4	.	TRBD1	CASSSYGTVNEKLFF	TGTGCCAGCAGCTCGTACGGGACAGTTAATGAAAAACTGTTTTTT
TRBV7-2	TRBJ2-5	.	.	CASSPRLETQYF	TGTGCCAGCAGCCCCCGTTTAGAGACCCAGTACTTC
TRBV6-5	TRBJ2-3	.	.	CASSSQGYTDTQYF	TGTGCCAGCAGTTCACAGGGCTACACAGATACGCAGTATTTT
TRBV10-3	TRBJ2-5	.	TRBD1	CAIRSDRGNQETQYF	TGTGCCATCCGTTCGGACAGGGGAAACCAAGAGACCCAGTACTTC
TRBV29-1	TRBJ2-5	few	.	CSVEVSEGETQYF	TGCAGCGTTGAAGTAAGCGAGGGAGAGACCCAGTACTTC
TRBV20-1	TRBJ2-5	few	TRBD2	CSASPSGAETQYF	TGCAGTGCTAGCCCTAGCGGTGCGGAGACCCAGTACTTC
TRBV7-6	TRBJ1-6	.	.	CASSPRTDLGPLHF	TGTGCCAGCAGCCCGCGGACTGATCTTGGGCCCCTCCACTTT
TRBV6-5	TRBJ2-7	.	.	CASYHGDSYEQYF	TGTGCCAGCTATCACGGTGACTCCTACGAGCAGTACTTC
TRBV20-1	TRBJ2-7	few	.	CSARRPPGEQYF	TGCAGTGCTAGAAGGCCGCCCGGGGAGCAGTACTTC
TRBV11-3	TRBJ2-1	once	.	CASSPRTNPNEQFF	TGTGCCAGCAGCCCGAGGACAAATCCGAATGAGCAGTTCTTC
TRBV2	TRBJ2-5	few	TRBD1	CASSEGTGIVETQYF	TGTGCCAGCAGTGAAGGGACAGGGATCGTGGAGACCCAGTACTTC
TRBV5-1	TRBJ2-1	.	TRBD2	CASSERLAVTYNEQFF	TGCGCCAGCAGCGAACGACTAGCGGTGACCTACAATGAGCAGTTCTTC
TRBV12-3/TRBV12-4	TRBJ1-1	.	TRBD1	CASSLSRGRLTEAFF	TGTGCCAGCAGTTTAAGTAGGGGGCGCCTCACTGAAGCTTTCTTT
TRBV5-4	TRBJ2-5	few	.	CASSTRGWVETQYF	TGTGCCAGCAGCACCAGGGGTTGGGTAGAGACCCAGTACTTC
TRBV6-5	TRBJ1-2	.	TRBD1	CASRKGAGMYGYTF	TGTGCCAGCAGAAAGGGGGCGGGGATGTATGGCTACACCTTC
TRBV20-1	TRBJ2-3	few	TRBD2	CSARRRGGGATDTQYF	TGCAGTGCTAGACGCCGGGGCGGGGGGGCTACAGATACGCAGTATTTT
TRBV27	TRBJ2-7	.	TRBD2	CASSLSYSGGYEQYF	TGTGCCAGCAGTTTATCGTATAGCGGGGGGTACGAGCAGTACTTC
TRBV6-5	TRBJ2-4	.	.	CASSLLPGENIQYF	TGTGCCAGCAGTCTACTTCCGGGGGAAAACATTCAGTACTTC
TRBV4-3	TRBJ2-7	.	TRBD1	CASSLGTGVNYEQYF	TGCGCCAGCAGCCTCGGGACAGGGGTCAACTACGAGCAGTACTTC